This T cell receptor beta chain emerged from a study of PD-1 blockade in classical Hodgkin lymphoma. The germline V gene encodes CDR1 SGDLS and CDR2 YYNGEE. V lost 4 bases and J lost 2, with 10 bases in between. This CDR3 contains 14 residues. As to this clone: Its antigen is still unknown.

Some clones are missing from TCRdb's copy, which holds only in-frame ones; the method was immunoSEQ multiplex PCR. The sample has tens of thousands of clones; roughly 92% are singletons. Study observations and caveats: Relapsed/refractory patients reportedly had the lowest baseline TCR diversity, below newly diagnosed patients, who were below healthy donors. Possible causes of repertoire differences, disease activity or prior therapy, remain undefined.

Noted time point: newly diagnosed, previously untreated cHL patient sample. Newly diagnosed classical Hodgkin lymphoma PBMCs, still untreated, provided the comparison samples. The chain couples TRBV9 to TRBJ2-1; D unclear. This TCR came from a human donor with classical Hodgkin lymphoma. The sample consisted of peripheral blood mononuclear cells (PBMCs). CDR3 protein: CASSPLQAYNEQFF. The DNA for the CDR3 is TGTGCCAGCAGCCCCCTGCAGGCCTACAATGAGCAGTTCTTC.